These T cell receptor beta chains were read from a single sample in a study of T cells after yellow fever vaccination. TCRdb reprocessed the 5' RACE reads via MiXCR and lists one record per CDR3 protein. The profile shows approximately 300,000 distinct CDR3 sequences, around 7.3% of them singletons. This sample comprised PBMCs, obtained around 45 days after the first yellow fever vaccination. The receptor source for this set is a man younger than 35 who received the YFV17D yellow fever vaccine. The CDR3 runs from the conserved cysteine through the conserved F or W. D genes are given only for firm matches. Clone sizes are given selectively: once, few, many, or a class where the clone is expanded.

cdr3_length: 15
clone_size: NA
v_call: TRBV2
j_call: TRBJ2-1
d_call: TRBD1
cdr3_aa: CASSTDGQGGDEQFF
cdr3_nt: TGTGCCAGCAGTACAGATGGACAGGGGGGCGATGAGCAGTTCTTC

cdr3_length: 14
clone_size: NA
v_call: TRBV20-1
j_call: TRBJ2-2
d_call: TRBD1
cdr3_aa: CSARPTGLPGELFF
cdr3_nt: TGCAGTGCTAGACCGACAGGGCTTCCCGGGGAGCTGTTTTTT

cdr3_length: 14
clone_size: NA
v_call: TRBV4-1
j_call: TRBJ1-4
d_call: NA
cdr3_aa: CASSPRWGHEKLFF
cdr3_nt: TGCGCCAGCAGCCCTAGGTGGGGACATGAAAAACTGTTTTTT

cdr3_length: 12
clone_size: few
v_call: TRBV11-2
j_call: TRBJ1-2
d_call: NA
cdr3_aa: CASSTPSHGYTF
cdr3_nt: TGTGCCAGCAGCACACCCAGCCATGGCTACACCTTC

cdr3_length: 14
clone_size: NA
v_call: TRBV27
j_call: TRBJ2-1
d_call: TRBD1
cdr3_aa: CASSLDRGANEQFF
cdr3_nt: TGTGCCAGCAGTTTAGACAGGGGAGCGAATGAGCAGTTCTTC

cdr3_length: 13
clone_size: NA
v_call: TRBV3-1
j_call: TRBJ2-1
d_call: NA
cdr3_aa: CASSQTRYNEQFF
cdr3_nt: TGTGCCAGCAGCCAGACTAGGTACAATGAGCAGTTCTTC

cdr3_length: 14
clone_size: many
v_call: TRBV7-9
j_call: TRBJ2-7
d_call: NA
cdr3_aa: CASSFQTGSYEQYF
cdr3_nt: TGTGCCAGCAGCTTTCAGACAGGCTCCTACGAGCAGTACTTC

cdr3_length: 14
clone_size: few
v_call: TRBV7-2
j_call: TRBJ2-6
d_call: NA
cdr3_aa: CASSDRSGANVLTF
cdr3_nt: TGTGCCAGCAGCGACAGGTCTGGGGCCAACGTCCTGACTTTC

cdr3_length: 14
clone_size: few
v_call: TRBV7-9
j_call: TRBJ2-1
d_call: TRBD1
cdr3_aa: CASSPRDRGDEQFF
cdr3_nt: TGTGCCAGCAGCCCCCGGGACAGGGGTGATGAGCAGTTCTTC

cdr3_length: 16
clone_size: many
v_call: TRBV6-5
j_call: TRBJ1-3
d_call: NA
cdr3_aa: CASSYSPRFSGNTIYF
cdr3_nt: TGTGCCAGCAGTTACAGCCCCAGGTTCTCTGGAAACACCATATATTTT

cdr3_length: 15
clone_size: many
v_call: TRBV28
j_call: TRBJ2-7
d_call: NA
cdr3_aa: CASSSVEPTPYEQYF
cdr3_nt: TGTGCCAGCAGTTCTGTCGAGCCCACTCCCTACGAGCAGTACTTC

cdr3_length: 15
clone_size: NA
v_call: TRBV4-2
j_call: TRBJ1-1
d_call: NA
cdr3_aa: CASSPGSAGEAEAFF
cdr3_nt: TGTGCCAGCAGCCCCGGAAGTGCAGGGGAGGCTGAAGCTTTCTTT

cdr3_length: 13
clone_size: NA
v_call: TRBV6-1
j_call: TRBJ2-5
d_call: NA
cdr3_aa: CASAGHFGETQYF
cdr3_nt: TGTGCCAGCGCCGGACATTTTGGAGAGACCCAGTACTTC

cdr3_length: 13
clone_size: NA
v_call: TRBV29-1
j_call: TRBJ2-5
d_call: NA
cdr3_aa: CSVEDLSQETQYF
cdr3_nt: TGCAGCGTTGAAGATCTCTCTCAAGAGACCCAGTACTTC

cdr3_length: 18
clone_size: many
v_call: TRBV14
j_call: TRBJ2-3
d_call: NA
cdr3_aa: CASSFRRLDLDRTDTQYF
cdr3_nt: TGTGCCAGCAGTTTTCGGAGACTAGACCTAGACAGAACAGATACGCAGTATTTT

cdr3_length: 11
clone_size: NA
v_call: TRBV7-6
j_call: TRBJ2-5
d_call: NA
cdr3_aa: CASRHEETQYF
cdr3_nt: TGTGCCAGCAGGCACGAAGAGACCCAGTACTTC

cdr3_length: 17
clone_size: NA
v_call: TRBV6-1
j_call: TRBJ2-3
d_call: NA
cdr3_aa: CASRLGGLAAHTDTQYF
cdr3_nt: TGTGCCAGCCGCCTTGGGGGGTTGGCGGCCCACACAGATACGCAGTATTTT

cdr3_length: 13
clone_size: many
v_call: TRBV29-1
j_call: TRBJ2-2
d_call: TRBD1
cdr3_aa: CSVGTVGTGELFF
cdr3_nt: TGCAGCGTCGGGACAGTTGGCACCGGGGAGCTGTTTTTT

cdr3_length: 15
clone_size: few
v_call: TRBV7-2
j_call: TRBJ1-6
d_call: NA
cdr3_aa: CASSLMGAVNSPLHF
cdr3_nt: TGTGCCAGCAGCTTGATGGGGGCCGTGAACTCACCCCTCCACTTT

cdr3_length: 16
clone_size: few
v_call: TRBV6-5
j_call: TRBJ1-1
d_call: NA
cdr3_aa: CASSYSQFQADTEAFF
cdr3_nt: TGTGCCAGCAGTTACTCTCAATTCCAGGCCGACACTGAAGCTTTCTTT

cdr3_length: 15
clone_size: NA
v_call: TRBV7-2
j_call: TRBJ1-2
d_call: TRBD1
cdr3_aa: CASSLVDRGQVGYTF
cdr3_nt: TGTGCCAGCAGCTTAGTCGACAGGGGGCAAGTAGGCTACACCTTC